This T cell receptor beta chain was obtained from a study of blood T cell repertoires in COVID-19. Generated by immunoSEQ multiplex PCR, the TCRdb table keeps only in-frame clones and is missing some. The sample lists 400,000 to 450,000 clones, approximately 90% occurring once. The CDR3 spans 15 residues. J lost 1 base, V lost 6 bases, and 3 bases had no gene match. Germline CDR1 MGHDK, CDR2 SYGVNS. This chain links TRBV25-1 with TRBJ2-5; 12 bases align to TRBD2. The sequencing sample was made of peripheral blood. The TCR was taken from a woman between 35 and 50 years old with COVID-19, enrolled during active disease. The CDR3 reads CASRTSGGPQETQYF. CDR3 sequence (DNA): TGTGCCAGCAGGACTAGCGGGGGACCCCAAGAGACCCAGTACTTC.